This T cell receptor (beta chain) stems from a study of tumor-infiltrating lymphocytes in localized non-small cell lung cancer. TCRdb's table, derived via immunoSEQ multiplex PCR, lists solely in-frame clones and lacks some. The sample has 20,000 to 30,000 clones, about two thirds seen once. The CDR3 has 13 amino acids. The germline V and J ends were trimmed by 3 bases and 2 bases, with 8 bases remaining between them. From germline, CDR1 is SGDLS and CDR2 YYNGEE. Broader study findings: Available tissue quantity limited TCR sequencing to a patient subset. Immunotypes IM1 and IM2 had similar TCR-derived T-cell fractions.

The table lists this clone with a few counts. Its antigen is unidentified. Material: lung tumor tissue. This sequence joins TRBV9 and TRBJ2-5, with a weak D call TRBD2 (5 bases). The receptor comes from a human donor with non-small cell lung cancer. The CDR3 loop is CASSDRGQETQYF. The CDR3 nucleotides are TGTGCCAGCAGCGACCGGGGACAAGAGACCCAGTACTTC.